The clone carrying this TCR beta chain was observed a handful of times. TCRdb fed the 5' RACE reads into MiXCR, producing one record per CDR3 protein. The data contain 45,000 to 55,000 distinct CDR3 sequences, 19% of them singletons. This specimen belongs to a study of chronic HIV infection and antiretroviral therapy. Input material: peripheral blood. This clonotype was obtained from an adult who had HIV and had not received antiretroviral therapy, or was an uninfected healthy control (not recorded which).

The CDR3: CSVELMAGGTEAFF. The CDR3 DNA is TGCAGCGTTGAATTGATGGCCGGAGGAACTGAAGCTTTCTTT. The V gene is TRBV29-1, the J gene TRBJ1-1; D gene ambiguous. The CDR3 totals 14 residues. CDR1 SQVTM and CDR2 ANQGSEA come from the germline V gene. The V gene lost 2 bases and the J gene lost 5 bases, with 15 bases spanning the gap.